The 19 T cell receptor beta chains below were found in one sample sequenced in a study of tumor T cells in aggressive B-cell lymphoma. TCRdb's table, derived via immunoSEQ multiplex PCR, lists solely in-frame clones and lacks some. The sample has around 4,500 clones; approximately 88% are singletons. Sequenced material: tumor tissue. The receptors derive from an adult with diffuse large B cell lymphoma.

The V and J genes are TRBV7-2 and TRBJ1-5; a weak D match, TRBD1 (5 bases). Per the germline V gene, CDR1 is SGHTA and CDR2 is FQGNSA. This CDR3 is built from 13 residues. Trimming removed 5 bases from V and 4 bases from J, with 9 bases in between. CDR3 sequence reads: CASSQDRNQPQHF. As DNA, the CDR3 is TGTGCCAGCAGCCAAGACAGAAATCAGCCCCAGCATTTT.

This clone was observed once. The V gene is TRBV18, the J gene TRBJ1-1; D gene ambiguous. This CDR3 region has 13 residues. V was trimmed by 6 bases and J by 0 bases, leaving 8 bases between them. CDR1 and CDR2 from the germline V gene are KGHSH and LQKENI. CDR3 nucleotide sequence: TGTGCCAGCTCCTTCTCAGTGAACACTGAAGCTTTCTTT. Translating gives CASSFSVNTEAFF.

J is TRBJ1-2 and V is TRBV6-5; D is possibly TRBD1 (5 bases). The CDR3 covers 12 residues. From germline, CDR1 is MNHEY and CDR2 SVGAGI. V was pared by 5 bases and J by 3 bases, with 7 bases between. The CDR3 spells CASSGAYYGYTF. In nucleotides, the CDR3 is TGTGCCAGCAGTGGGGCATACTATGGCTACACCTTC.

The V call is TRBV4-2, the J call TRBJ2-3; 13 nucleotides agree with TRBD2. In germline, CDR1 is LGHNA, CDR2 YNFKEQ. This CDR3 has 18 amino acids. V trimming: 0 bases; J trimming: 0 bases; junction bases outside the gene matches: 3. CDR3 in DNA: TGTGCCAGCAGCCAAGATTTGGGACTAGCGGGGAGCACAGATACGCAGTATTTT. This encodes CASSQDLGLAGSTDTQYF.

This clone was detected once. The chain uses TRBV9 and TRBJ1-3; no reliable D call. The CDR3 extends over 15 amino acids. Germline-derived CDR1 and CDR2 are SGDLS and YYNGEE. Trimming cost V 0 bases and J 4 bases, with 11 bases left between them. The CDR3 coding sequence is TGTGCCAGCAGCGTAGGTCCCCTCGGGGGAAACACCATATATTTT. It is translated as CASSVGPLGGNTIYF. The whole variable domain, filled in from reference TRBV9 and TRBJ1-3, reads DSGVTQTPKHLITATGQRVTLRCSPRSGDLSVYWYQQSLDQGLQFLIQYYNGEERAKGNILERFSAQQFPDLHSELNLSSLELGDSALYFCASSVGPLGGNTIYFGEGSWLTVV.

The CDR3 coding sequence is TGTGCCAGCAGGGTCGGGACAGCCGGGGAGCTGTTTTTT. This encodes CASRVGTAGELFF. The chain carries TRBV7-9 and TRBJ2-2, with TRBD1 matching 7 bases. The germline V gene has CDR1 SEHNR and CDR2 FQNEAQ (reference sequence). After removal of 6 bases from V and 6 bases from J, the junction contained 4 bases not matched to a gene. CDR3 length: 13 residues. Filled out from reference TRBV7-9 and TRBJ2-2, the complete variable domain reads DTGVSQNPRHKITKRGQNVTFRCDPISEHNRLYWYRQTLGQGPEFLTYFQNEAQLEKSRLLSDRFSAERPKGSFSTLEIQRTEQGDSAMYLCASRVGTAGELFFGEGSRLTVL.

This clone was counted once. The chain joins TRBV30 to TRBJ2-1, with D possibly TRBD1 on 5 matching bases. CDR1 is GTSNPN, CDR2 SVGIG, per germline (reference sequence). Trimming removed 2 bases from V and 7 bases from J, with 18 bases in between. The CDR3 is made up of 15 amino acids. CDR3 in DNA: TGTGCCTGGAGTAGGGGTGGACCGACAAGTAATGAGCAGTTCTTC. This gives the protein CAWSRGGPTSNEQFF.

The chain is built from TRBV27 and TRBJ2-5, with 10 nucleotides matching TRBD1. The assigned J gene may be wrong: the sequence end matches TRBJ2-7 better. Germline V gene data show CDR1 as MNHEY and CDR2 as SMNVEV (reference sequence). The CDR3 contains 15 residues. CDR3 DNA sequence: TGTGCCAGCAGTTTCCGGGACAGGGGCGGGTACGAGCAGTACTTC. This codes for CASSFRDRGGYEQYF.

V and J are TRBV28 and TRBJ2-1, with D possibly matching TRBD2 (6 bases). Trimming left V 6 bases short and J 4 bases short, with 19 bases between. The germline gives CDR1 MDHEN, CDR2 SYDVKM. The CDR3 is 16 residues long. CDR3 sequence reads: CASSSPGGDQYNEQFF. CDR3 coding DNA: TGTGCCAGCAGCTCTCCCGGGGGAGACCAGTACAATGAGCAGTTCTTC.

The chain joins TRBV2 to TRBJ1-4, with D unresolved. The CDR3 has 15 amino acids. The ends were cut back, 2 bases at V and 8 bases at J, with 15 bases in the middle. CDR1 is SNHLY, CDR2 FYNNEI, per germline. The CDR3 protein is CASSEMMGLREKLFF. The CDR3 DNA follows: TGTGCCAGCAGTGAAATGATGGGTCTGCGGGAAAAACTGTTTTTT.

V and J are TRBV28 and TRBJ2-2; 7 bases agree with TRBD1. The CDR3 spans 15 residues. V lost 6 bases and J lost 4; bases outside the gene matches: 8. Germline CDR1 is MDHEN and CDR2 is SYDVKM. CDR3 coding DNA: TGTGCCAGCAGCTTTGACAGGGTCCGCACCGGGGAGCTGTTTTTT. This codes for CASSFDRVRTGELFF.

This chain uses TRBV30 with TRBJ1-5, with 7 positions matching TRBD1. V dropped 3 bases and J dropped 4; count of bases not matched to a gene: 12. Germline CDR1 and CDR2: GTSNPN and SVGIG (reference sequence). The CDR3 is made up of 16 amino acids. The DNA for the CDR3 is TGTGCCTGGAGCCGATTTGGGACAGAATCTAATCAGCCCCAGCATTTT. Protein sequence: CAWSRFGTESNQPQHF.

This clone was recorded only once. The chain combines TRBV19 with TRBJ1-5; 7 bases align to TRBD1. CDR1 LNHDA and CDR2 SQIVND come from the germline V gene (reference sequence). The CDR3 contains 15 residues. Germline trimming cut 3 bases from V and 6 bases from J; bases unmatched to any gene: 8. CDR3 region: CASSMVPGGGQPQHF. The CDR3 DNA sequence: TGTGCCAGTAGTATGGTCCCAGGGGGTGGTCAGCCCCAGCATTTT. Using reference TRBV19 and TRBJ1-5 for the parts outside the CDR3, the full variable domain is DGGITQSPKYLFRKEGQNVTLSCEQNLNHDAMYWYRQDPGQGLRLIYYSQIVNDFQKGDIAEGYSVSREKKESFPLTVTSAQKNPTAFYLCASSMVPGGGQPQHFGDGTRLSIL.

A single count supports this clone. This chain joins TRBV7-2 and TRBJ1-1, with unresolved D. CDR3 length equals 13 residues. V shed 2 bases and J shed 4 bases, with 8 bases lying between them. Germline V gene sequence: CDR1 SGHTA, CDR2 FQGNSA. The DNA of the CDR3 is TGTGCCAGCAGCTTATCTGGCGGCACTGAAGCTTTCTTT. It yields the protein CASSLSGGTEAFF.

The chain has TRBV2 and TRBJ2-3, with 12 bases matching TRBD2. Germline CDR1 is SNHLY and CDR2 is FYNNEI. This CDR3 is 15 amino acids long. J gave up 1 base and V 6 bases, and 2 bases lay outside the gene matches. CDR3 sequence (DNA): TGTGCCAGCAGCAGACTAGCGGGGGGCACAGATACGCAGTATTTT. Protein: CASSRLAGGTDTQYF. Using reference TRBV2 and TRBJ2-3 for the parts outside the CDR3, the full variable domain is EPEVTQTPSHQVTQMGQEVILRCVPISNHLYFYWYRQILGQKVEFLVSFYNNEISEKSEIFDDQFSVERPDGSNFTLKIRSTKLEDSAMYFCASSRLAGGTDTQYFGPGTRLTVL.

About this clone: At one boundary the junction diverges from the germline segment, which might be a read error. The chain couples TRBV20-1 to TRBJ1-2; TRBD1 matches 7 bases. Germline V CDR1 and CDR2: DFQATT, SNEGSKA (reference sequence). CDR3 size: 11 residues. CDR3 DNA: TGCAGTGCCCAAGAGGGGGCCACCCTCGCCTTC. Translation: CSAQEGATLAF.

The chain uses TRBV19 and TRBJ1-5; no clear D. V was cut by 3 bases and J by 0 bases, with 6 bases left in between. The germline V gene encodes CDR1 LNHDA and CDR2 SQIVND (reference sequence). The CDR3 loop spans 14 amino acids. The CDR3 here is CASSIDISNQPQHF. The DNA of the CDR3 is TGTGCCAGTAGTATCGACATTAGCAATCAGCCCCAGCATTTT.

V usage is TRBV6-4 and J usage is TRBJ1-6; no reliable D call. From germline, CDR1 is MRHNA and CDR2 SNTAGT. The CDR3 length is 13 residues. V was shortened by 8 bases and J by 5 bases, with 10 bases between the two germline ends. The CDR3 protein is CASRESNNSPLHF. Written as DNA, the CDR3 is TGTGCCAGCCGGGAGAGTAATAATTCACCCCTCCACTTT.

The chain carries TRBV11-1 and TRBJ1-4; tentative D call: TRBD1 (5 bases). V lost 5 bases and J 5 bases, leaving 15 bases between the germline ends. This CDR3 has 15 residues. Germline values: CDR1 SGHAT, CDR2 FQDESV (reference sequence). CDR3 protein: CASSPHGGLNEKLFF. The CDR3 DNA reads as TGTGCCAGCAGCCCTCATGGGGGACTCAATGAAAAACTGTTTTTT.